This entry lists 15 T cell receptor beta chains sequenced from one sample in a study of blood T cell repertoires in COVID-19. Clones were read by immunoSEQ multiplex PCR, and TCRdb kept only the in-frame ones, dropping some. The repertoire holds approximately 190,000 clones, with about 80% as singletons. Sequencing was carried out using peripheral blood. These receptors were collected from a man between 60 and 75 years old with acute or convalescent COVID-19.

The V gene is TRBV11-2, the J gene TRBJ1-1; D remains ambiguous. Trimming left V 1 base short and J 1 base short, with 16 bases between. Germline CDR1 reads SGHAT; CDR2 reads FQNNGV. The CDR3 has 17 residues. CDR3 loop: CASSLVLVRGPNTEAFF. The CDR3 DNA follows: TGTGCCAGCAGCTTAGTCCTCGTTCGGGGTCCGAACACTGAAGCTTTCTTT.

The chain recombines TRBV25-1 with TRBJ2-3; 8 bases are a match to TRBD2. The germline gives CDR1 MGHDK, CDR2 SYGVNS. There are 16 residues in the CDR3. V gave up 2 bases and J gave up 6 bases; unmatched junction bases: 10. The CDR3 reads CASSELAGPPRDTQYF. DNA of the CDR3: TGTGCCAGCAGTGAACTAGCGGGCCCACCGCGGGATACGCAGTATTTT.

V gene TRBV28 combines with J gene TRBJ1-1, with a possible D match to TRBD1 (5 bases). Per germline, CDR1 MDHEN and CDR2 SYDVKM. CDR3 size: 13 residues. V was shortened by 7 bases and J by 3 bases, with 12 bases between the two germline ends. CDR3 region: CASTWGVYTEAFF. The CDR3 DNA sequence: TGTGCCAGCACTTGGGGGGTGTACACTGAAGCTTTCTTT.

The genes are TRBV29-1 and TRBJ2-7; no definite D call. In germline, CDR1 is SQVTM, CDR2 ANQGSEA. This CDR3 is built from 13 residues. V was clipped by 5 bases and J by 0 bases, with 11 bases between them. Here the CDR3 reads CSVLLTLSYEQYF. The CDR3 bases are TGCAGCGTTCTCCTGACACTCTCCTACGAGCAGTACTTC.

The chain combines TRBV15 with TRBJ1-4; 8 nucleotides line up with TRBD1. V shed 2 bases and J 3 bases; nucleotides not matched to a gene: 5. Germline lookup yields CDR1 LNHNV and CDR2 YYDKDF (reference sequence). This CDR3 region has 16 residues. Written as DNA, the CDR3 is TGTGCCACCAGCAGACATGACAGGGGTTCTAATGAAAAACTGTTTTTT. Translated, it gives CATSRHDRGSNEKLFF.

This clone was detected only a few times. The J gene is TRBJ1-1, the V gene TRBV12-5, with 11 nucleotides matching TRBD1. J gave up 3 bases and V 0 bases, and 6 bases lay outside the gene matches. The CDR3 spans 17 residues. Germline-derived CDR1 and CDR2 are LGHNT and FRNRAP. The CDR3 sequence: CASGLVRTGGLYTEAFF. CDR3 nucleotides: TGTGCTAGTGGTTTGGTACGGACAGGGGGCTTATACACTGAAGCTTTCTTT.

The rearrangement joins TRBV6-5 to TRBJ2-1; 7 bases match TRBD2. Per the germline V gene, CDR1 is MNHEY and CDR2 is SVGAGI. The CDR3 totals 16 residues. V dropped 0 bases and J dropped 5; count of bases not matched to a gene: 7. The chain's CDR3 is CASSYSPSGVNNEQFF. CDR3 nucleotide sequence: TGTGCCAGCAGTTACTCTCCCAGCGGGGTAAACAATGAGCAGTTCTTC.

The J gene is TRBJ2-1, the V gene TRBV9; 9 positions agree with TRBD2. V dropped 2 bases and J dropped 8; count of bases not matched to a gene: 2. Looked up from germline, CDR1 is SGDLS and CDR2 is YYNGEE. This CDR3 region has 13 residues. This CDR3 is CASSVRGGDEQFF. The CDR3, as DNA: TGTGCCAGCAGCGTGCGGGGGGGCGATGAGCAGTTCTTC. Filled out from reference TRBV9 and TRBJ2-1, the complete variable domain reads DSGVTQTPKHLITATGQRVTLRCSPRSGDLSVYWYQQSLDQGLQFLIQYYNGEERAKGNILERFSAQQFPDLHSELNLSSLELGDSALYFCASSVRGGDEQFFGPGTRLTVL.

This chain joins TRBV29-1 and TRBJ1-1; 10 nucleotides match TRBD1. The V gene end was trimmed by 5 bases and the J gene end by 1 base; junction bases not matched to a gene: 10. This CDR3 is 16 amino acids long. Germline V gene lookup returns CDR1 SQVTM and CDR2 ANQGSEA. The CDR3 loop reads CSVQPKTGGWNTEAFF. DNA of the CDR3: TGCAGCGTTCAACCGAAGACAGGGGGCTGGAACACTGAAGCTTTCTTT.

V usage is TRBV25-1 and J usage is TRBJ2-3; a possible D gene is TRBD2 (6 bases). V gave up 1 base and J gave up 0 bases, with 14 bases separating them. The CDR3 is 17 residues long. Per germline, CDR1 MGHDK and CDR2 SYGVNS. CDR3 sequence reads: CASSELSGVRSTDTQYF. CDR3 nucleotides: TGTGCCAGCAGTGAATTGTCGGGGGTCCGCAGCACAGATACGCAGTATTTT.

This chain links TRBV24-1 with TRBJ2-1; 8 bases fit TRBD1. The CDR3 loop spans 13 amino acids. After removal of 8 bases from V and 7 bases from J, the junction contained 6 bases not matched to a gene. CDR1 KGHDR and CDR2 SFDVKD come from the germline V gene. In DNA, the CDR3 is TGTGCCACCACGGGGCAGGGGGCAAATGAGCAGTTCTTC. This gives the protein CATTGQGANEQFF.

This sequence joins TRBV6-1 and TRBJ1-3; D call uncertain. The CDR3 runs to 17 residues. Trimming left V 2 bases short and J 0 bases short, with 14 bases between. Germline values: CDR1 MNHNS, CDR2 SASEGT. CDR3 loop: CASSEPLGLPSGNTIYF. CDR3 nucleotide sequence: TGTGCCAGCAGTGAACCTCTTGGCCTCCCCTCTGGAAACACCATATATTTT.

The rearrangement joins TRBV19 to TRBJ1-1; possible D gene TRBD1, 6 bases. Trimming pared 0 bases from V and 0 bases from J, leaving 14 bases between. The germline gives CDR1 LNHDA, CDR2 SQIVND (reference sequence). The CDR3 consists of 17 residues. The CDR3 region is CASSIEGGRRMNTEAFF. The CDR3 DNA reads TGTGCCAGTAGTATAGAGGGGGGGCGTCGGATGAACACTGAAGCTTTCTTT.

Ten or more counts support this clone. In DNA form, the CDR3 reads TGCGCCAGCAGCTTGGTAACGGGGTACCAAGAGACCCAGTACTTC. It codes for CASSLVTGYQETQYF. The chain recombines TRBV5-1 with TRBJ2-5; TRBD2 is a possible D gene (5 bases). Looked up from germline, CDR1 is SGHRS and CDR2 is YFSETQ. The V and J ends lost 0 bases and 0 bases respectively, with 9 bases between them. There are 15 residues in the CDR3.

The chain carries TRBV29-1 and TRBJ2-5; 11 positions agree with TRBD1. The ends lost 1 base at V and 4 bases at J; junction bases unmatched: 2. The CDR3 runs to 14 residues. The germline CDR1 and CDR2 sequences are SQVTM and ANQGSEA. CDR3 bases: TGCAGCGTTGAAGGGACAGGGGGCCTAGAGACCCAGTACTTC. Encoded protein: CSVEGTGGLETQYF.